This is a list of T cell receptor beta chains from one sample in a study of blood T cell repertoires in COVID-19. Assay: immunoSEQ multiplex PCR; the TCRdb copy retains only in-frame clones and omits some. Among 370,000 or so clones listed, 80% to 90% were seen once. What was sequenced was PBMCs or T cells enriched from blood (not recorded which). The receptors originated from a man younger than 45 who had recovered from COVID-19. The CDR3 runs from the conserved cysteine through the conserved F or W. The D gene is left open where the match is weak. Size values are once, few and many counts, or a class for expanded clones, and some rows have none.

clone size: -; V gene: TRBV10-3; D gene: -; J gene: TRBJ1-2; CDR3 protein: CAISEWEGSSGGYTF; CDR3 DNA: TGTGCCATCAGTGAGTGGGAAGGGTCATCGGGAGGCTACACCTTC
clone size: -; V gene: TRBV2; D gene: -; J gene: TRBJ2-2; CDR3 protein: CASLRKGVAGELFF; CDR3 DNA: TGTGCCAGCCTAAGAAAGGGGGTAGCCGGGGAGCTGTTTTTT
clone size: -; V gene: TRBV7-9; D gene: TRBD1; J gene: TRBJ2-5; CDR3 protein: CASSFGQGDGETQYF; CDR3 DNA: TGTGCCAGCAGCTTCGGACAGGGGGACGGTGAGACCCAGTACTTC
clone size: -; V gene: TRBV30; D gene: TRBD2; J gene: TRBJ2-7; CDR3 protein: CACTKSGGQSTAEQYF; CDR3 DNA: TGTGCCTGTACTAAAAGCGGGGGGCAATCAACGGCCGAGCAGTACTTC
clone size: -; V gene: TRBV7-8; D gene: -; J gene: TRBJ1-1; CDR3 protein: CASSFERLNTEAFF; CDR3 DNA: TGTGCCAGCAGCTTTGAGAGGCTGAACACTGAAGCTTTCTTT
clone size: few; V gene: TRBV29-1; D gene: -; J gene: TRBJ1-1; CDR3 protein: CSVRGRGEDTEAFF; CDR3 DNA: TGCAGCGTACGAGGGAGAGGGGAGGACACTGAAGCTTTCTTT
clone size: -; V gene: TRBV6-2/TRBV6-3; D gene: TRBD2; J gene: TRBJ2-5; CDR3 protein: CASSLTSGGAETQYF; CDR3 DNA: TGTGCCAGCAGTTTGACTAGCGGGGGGGCCGAGACCCAGTACTTC
clone size: -; V gene: TRBV4-2; D gene: TRBD1; J gene: TRBJ1-2; CDR3 protein: CASRVQGRYGYTF; CDR3 DNA: TGTGCCAGCCGCGTACAGGGGCGGTATGGCTACACCTTC
clone size: -; V gene: TRBV6-6; D gene: -; J gene: TRBJ1-2; CDR3 protein: CASSYEVQSNYGYTF; CDR3 DNA: TGTGCCAGCAGTTACGAGGTCCAGTCTAACTATGGCTACACCTTC
clone size: once; V gene: TRBV20-1; D gene: TRBD1; J gene: TRBJ1-2; CDR3 protein: CSASRGTGEGYGYTF; CDR3 DNA: TGCAGTGCTAGTAGGGGGACAGGGGAGGGGTATGGCTACACCTTC
clone size: -; V gene: TRBV10-3; D gene: -; J gene: TRBJ1-2; CDR3 protein: CAISEGEGQGYTF; CDR3 DNA: TGTGCCATCAGTGAGGGGGAGGGTCAGGGCTACACCTTC
clone size: -; V gene: TRBV15; D gene: -; J gene: TRBJ2-5; CDR3 protein: CATSRVDGGGETQYF; CDR3 DNA: TGTGCCACCAGCAGAGTGGACGGGGGAGGTGAGACCCAGTACTTC
clone size: -; V gene: TRBV9; D gene: TRBD1; J gene: TRBJ2-7; CDR3 protein: CASSPGTGGSYEQYF; CDR3 DNA: TGTGCCAGCAGCCCTGGGACAGGCGGATCTTACGAGCAGTACTTC
clone size: -; V gene: TRBV15; D gene: -; J gene: TRBJ2-3; CDR3 protein: CATSRGLDGGTDTQYF; CDR3 DNA: TGTGCCACCAGCAGGGGCCTTGACGGGGGCACAGATACGCAGTATTTT
clone size: once; V gene: TRBV9; D gene: TRBD2; J gene: TRBJ2-3; CDR3 protein: CASSAGGSTDTQYF; CDR3 DNA: TGTGCCAGCAGCGCGGGGGGTAGCACAGATACGCAGTATTTT
clone size: -; V gene: TRBV12-3/TRBV12-4; D gene: -; J gene: TRBJ1-5; CDR3 protein: CASSFTGNQPQHF; CDR3 DNA: TGTGCCAGCAGTTTTACAGGGAATCAGCCCCAGCATTTT
clone size: -; V gene: TRBV19; D gene: TRBD1; J gene: TRBJ1-5; CDR3 protein: CASILTGTVLGNQPQHF; CDR3 DNA: TGTGCCAGTATCCTGACCGGGACAGTCCTAGGCAATCAGCCCCAGCATTTT
clone size: -; V gene: TRBV2; D gene: TRBD1; J gene: TRBJ2-7; CDR3 protein: CASTPPQGQITYEQYF; CDR3 DNA: TGTGCCAGCACCCCACCCCAGGGACAGATAACCTACGAGCAGTACTTC
clone size: -; V gene: TRBV10-1; D gene: TRBD1; J gene: TRBJ1-6; CDR3 protein: CASRRTGLDNSPLHF; CDR3 DNA: TGCGCCAGCAGAAGGACAGGGCTTGATAATTCACCCCTCCACTTT
clone size: -; V gene: TRBV19; D gene: TRBD2; J gene: TRBJ2-2; CDR3 protein: CASNPGAGGLTGELFF; CDR3 DNA: TGTGCCAGTAACCCCGGAGCGGGGGGGCTTACCGGGGAGCTGTTTTTT
clone size: -; V gene: TRBV5-1; D gene: -; J gene: TRBJ1-1; CDR3 protein: CASSYDGSNANTEAFF; CDR3 DNA: TGCGCCAGCAGCTACGACGGGAGTAACGCGAACACTGAAGCTTTCTTT
clone size: -; V gene: TRBV19; D gene: -; J gene: TRBJ1-1; CDR3 protein: CASTTQTGLLEAFF; CDR3 DNA: TGTGCCAGCACCACTCAGACAGGTCTTCTTGAAGCTTTCTTT
clone size: -; V gene: TRBV27; D gene: -; J gene: TRBJ1-5; CDR3 protein: CASSFGGGSNQPQHF; CDR3 DNA: TGTGCCAGCAGTTTTGGGGGGGGTAGCAATCAGCCCCAGCATTTT
clone size: -; V gene: TRBV7-2; D gene: TRBD1; J gene: TRBJ1-2; CDR3 protein: CASTPGTGDFYGYTF; CDR3 DNA: TGTGCCAGCACCCCAGGGACAGGGGACTTCTATGGCTACACCTTC
clone size: -; V gene: TRBV6-5; D gene: -; J gene: TRBJ1-1; CDR3 protein: CASSFEWRNTEAFF; CDR3 DNA: TGTGCCAGCAGTTTTGAATGGAGGAACACTGAAGCTTTCTTT
clone size: -; V gene: TRBV5-8; D gene: -; J gene: TRBJ2-6; CDR3 protein: CASSLEGTINSGANVLTF; CDR3 DNA: TGTGCCAGCAGCTTGGAAGGGACAATTAACTCGGGGGCCAACGTCCTGACTTTC
clone size: once; V gene: TRBV2; D gene: TRBD2; J gene: TRBJ2-3; CDR3 protein: CASSPSRAGGGTDTQYF; CDR3 DNA: TGTGCCAGCAGCCCCTCTCGAGCGGGGGGCGGGACAGATACGCAGTATTTT
clone size: -; V gene: TRBV11-2; D gene: -; J gene: TRBJ1-2; CDR3 protein: CASTLRGDSYGYTF; CDR3 DNA: TGTGCCAGCACCTTAAGGGGCGACTCCTATGGCTACACCTTC
clone size: -; V gene: TRBV11-2; D gene: -; J gene: TRBJ2-3; CDR3 protein: CASSLLALATDTQYF; CDR3 DNA: TGTGCCAGCAGCTTACTAGCGCTTGCCACAGATACGCAGTATTTT
clone size: -; V gene: TRBV5-1; D gene: TRBD2; J gene: TRBJ2-1; CDR3 protein: CASSSLASSYNEQFF; CDR3 DNA: TGCGCCAGCAGCTCACTAGCGAGCTCCTACAATGAGCAGTTCTTC
clone size: -; V gene: TRBV5-5; D gene: TRBD1; J gene: TRBJ2-2; CDR3 protein: CASSRRGQGNTGELFF; CDR3 DNA: TGTGCCAGCAGCCGACGGGGACAGGGGAACACCGGGGAGCTGTTTTTT
clone size: -; V gene: TRBV12-3/TRBV12-4; D gene: TRBD1; J gene: TRBJ1-5; CDR3 protein: CASRRQGHQPQHF; CDR3 DNA: TGTGCCAGCAGACGACAGGGGCATCAGCCCCAGCATTTT
clone size: -; V gene: TRBV12-5; D gene: TRBD1; J gene: TRBJ2-5; CDR3 protein: CASGLGTGVETQYF; CDR3 DNA: TGTGCTAGTGGTTTGGGGACAGGGGTTGAGACCCAGTACTTC